These 26 T cell receptor beta chains share one sample of origin, sequenced in a study of T cells in Graves' hyperthyroidism and ophthalmopathy. RNA transcripts yielded amplified TCR beta CDR3 regions. The HTBI primer set served for first-round RT-PCR of the TCR CDR3. TCRdb used MiXCR to reprocess the multiplex PCR reads, holding one entry per CDR3 protein. The data show a few hundred thousand distinct CDR3 sequences, 15% to 20% seen once. The sequenced sample consisted of blood. Receptors were obtained from a woman aged 40 to 49 with Graves' ophthalmopathy.

This clonotype was counted ten times or more. The chain joins TRBV3-1 to TRBJ2-7; 8 bases match TRBD2. CDR1 and CDR2 (germline): LGHDT, YNNKEL (reference sequence). CDR3 length: 16 residues. After removal of 0 bases from V and 2 bases from J, the junction contained 6 bases not matched to a gene. The CDR3 is CASSQDSSGYAYEQYF. The CDR3 DNA sequence: TGTGCCAGCAGCCAAGATTCTAGCGGGTACGCCTACGAGCAGTACTTC.

This clonotype came up many times. The rearrangement uses TRBV11-2 and TRBJ2-6, with TRBD2 matching 12 bases. The ends lost 5 bases at V and 3 bases at J; junction bases unmatched: 11. Germline V gene sequence: CDR1 SGHAT, CDR2 FQNNGV. The CDR3 sequence is 19 residues long. The CDR3 region has the DNA TGTGCCAGCAGCCCGAGACTAGCGGGAGCCCCCAGTGGGGCCAACGTCCTGACTTTC. This encodes CASSPRLAGAPSGANVLTF. The whole variable domain, filled in from reference TRBV11-2 and TRBJ2-6, reads EAGVAQSPRYKIIEKRQSVAFWCNPISGHATLYWYQQILGQGPKLLIQFQNNGVVDDSQLPKDRFSAERLKGVDSTLKIQPAKLEDSAVYLCASSPRLAGAPSGANVLTFGAGSRLTVL.

In regard to this clonotype: A read error is possible here, since a much larger clone lies one base away. V and J are TRBV5-1 and TRBJ2-7, with D perhaps given as TRBD1 or TRBD2 (5 bases each). Trimming cost V 0 bases and J 3 bases, with 10 bases left between them. Germline V gene sequence: CDR1 SGHRS, CDR2 YFSETQ. The CDR3 runs 14 residues. The CDR3 loop is CASSLGREYYEQYF. In nucleotides, the CDR3 is TGCGCCAGCAGCTTGGGCAGGGAGTACTACGAGCAGTACTTC.

The chain is built from TRBV20-1 and TRBJ1-2, with a tentative D call TRBD1 (5 bases). Trimming removed 3 bases at V and 6 bases at J, with 11 bases between. The length of the CDR3 is 12 residues. Per germline, CDR1 DFQATT and CDR2 SNEGSKA (reference sequence). CDR3 sequence: CSASSGGNGYTF. DNA of the CDR3: TGCAGTGCTAGTTCTGGGGGGAATGGCTACACCTTC.

This clonotype has a handful of counts. The chain joins TRBV18 to TRBJ1-6; D not certain. The ends were cut back, 1 base at V and 7 bases at J, with 8 bases in the middle. Germline V gives CDR1 KGHSH, CDR2 LQKENI. This CDR3 has 14 amino acids. The CDR3 sequence: CASSPREGNSPLHF. The CDR3, as DNA: TGTGCCAGCTCACCACGGGAAGGGAATTCACCCCTCCACTTT.

This clonotype has a handful of counts. The chain combines TRBV5-1 with TRBJ1-5; 9 nucleotides match TRBD1. Trimming cost V 0 bases and J 5 bases; bases outside gene matches: 6. The CDR3 covers 16 residues. The V gene's germline CDR1 is SGHRS and CDR2 YFSETQ. In nucleotides, the CDR3 is TGCGCCAGCAGCTTGGGGCTAGGGGACAGGGATCAGCCCCAGCATTTT. It yields the protein CASSLGLGDRDQPQHF. Full variable domain (remainder filled in from reference TRBV5-1 and TRBJ1-5): KAGVTQTPRYLIKTRGQQVTLSCSPISGHRSVSWYQQTPGQGLQFLFEYFSETQRNKGNFPGRFSGRQFSNSRSEMNVSTLELGDSALYLCASSLGLGDRDQPQHFGDGTRLSIL.

This clonotype was counted only a few times. V usage is TRBV12-3 or TRBV12-4 and J usage is TRBJ1-5; weak D call: TRBD1 (6 bases). V shed 1 base and J shed 4 bases, with 11 bases lying between them. The CDR3 extends over 15 amino acids. In DNA, the CDR3 is TGTGCCAGCAGTTTAGGACAGGTTCCGAATCAGCCCCAGCATTTT. It codes for CASSLGQVPNQPQHF.

V and J are TRBV6-2 or TRBV6-3 and TRBJ1-5; TRBD1 matches 11 bases. J lost 7 bases, V lost 2 bases, and 7 bases had no gene match. The CDR3 contains 16 residues. Germline V lookup: CDR1 MNHEY, CDR2 SVGEGT. The CDR3 loop reads CASSYRGTGGSQPQHF. The CDR3 nucleotides are TGTGCCAGCAGTTACCGAGGGACAGGGGGTTCACAGCCCCAGCATTTT.

This clonotype was seen only a few times. The rearrangement joins TRBV5-4 to TRBJ2-7; D is perhaps TRBD2 (6 bases). The CDR3 is 13 residues long. The germline V gene encodes CDR1 SGHNT and CDR2 YYREEE (reference sequence). Trimming took off 3 bases at V and 4 bases at J, with 11 bases between the two ends. CDR3 sequence reads: CASSSSGEYEQYF. The CDR3 DNA reads as TGTGCCAGCAGCTCGTCGGGAGAGTACGAGCAGTACTTC.

The J gene is TRBJ1-6, the V gene TRBV5-1; maybe TRBD1 (6 bases). Per the germline V gene, CDR1 is SGHRS and CDR2 is YFSETQ. The CDR3 totals 17 residues. V lost 4 bases, J lost 6 bases, and 20 bases lay in between. CDR3: CASSKADNGQFNSPLHF. The CDR3 region has the DNA TGCGCCAGCAGCAAGGCGGATAACGGACAGTTTAATTCACCCCTCCACTTT.

This clonotype was observed many times. The chain employs TRBV28 and TRBJ2-1; D ambiguous. Per germline, CDR1 MDHEN and CDR2 SYDVKM. V lost 5 bases and J lost 6, with 11 bases in between. The CDR3 consists of 13 residues. CDR3 DNA sequence: TGTGCCAGCAGTCCCTCTTGGGCCAATGAGCAGTTCTTC. Translation gives CASSPSWANEQFF.

The rearrangement links TRBV3-1 to TRBJ2-2; TRBD1 or TRBD2 may be the D gene (5 bases each). CDR1 and CDR2 from the germline V gene are LGHDT and YNNKEL (reference sequence). Trimming stripped 4 bases from V and 5 bases from J, with 11 bases between. The CDR3 extends over 14 amino acids. CDR3 sequence reads: CASSPRGATGELFF. The DNA for the CDR3 is TGTGCCAGCAGCCCTCGGGGCGCGACCGGGGAGCTGTTTTTT. The full variable domain, completed using reference TRBV3-1 and TRBJ2-2, is DTAVSQTPKYLVTQMGNDKSIKCEQNLGHDTMYWYKQDSKKFLKIMFSYNNKELIINETVPNRFSPKSPDKAHLNLHINSLELGDSAVYFCASSPRGATGELFFGEGSRLTVL.

This clonotype was picked up a small number of times. This sequence joins TRBV20-1 and TRBJ1-2; D call uncertain. Germline CDR1 is DFQATT and CDR2 is SNEGSKA (reference sequence). The CDR3 runs 14 residues. V lost 0 bases to trimming and J lost 8 bases, with 16 bases between them. The CDR3 region has the DNA TGCAGTGCTAGAGACCCCCGGACCGACGGAGGCTACACCTTC. Its translation: CSARDPRTDGGYTF.

This clonotype was picked up many times. This chain joins TRBV18 and TRBJ1-5; D possibly corresponds to TRBD1 (5 bases). Germline V CDR1 and CDR2: KGHSH, LQKENI. The V end lost 0 bases, the J end lost 7 bases, and 13 bases lay between the germline ends. The CDR3 extends over 15 amino acids. DNA for the CDR3: TGTGCCAGCTCACCACCGGGGATGGACAAACAGCCCCAGCATTTT. Amino acids: CASSPPGMDKQPQHF. Variable domain in full (rest from reference TRBV18 and TRBJ1-5): NAGVMQNPRHLVRRRGQEARLRCSPMKGHSHVYWYRQLPEEGLKFMVYLQKENIIDESGMPKERFSAEFPKEGPSILRIQQVVRGDSAAYFCASSPPGMDKQPQHFGDGTRLSIL.

This clonotype was detected only a few times. The V gene is TRBV4-1, the J gene TRBJ1-1; no clear D. V gave up 0 bases and J gave up 0 bases, with 11 bases separating them. Germline V lookup: CDR1 MGHRA, CDR2 YSYEKL. The CDR3 runs 16 residues. The CDR3 coding sequence is TGCGCCAGCAGCCAAGATCTTCGACATCTGAACACTGAAGCTTTCTTT. This encodes CASSQDLRHLNTEAFF.

V gene TRBV7-3 combines with J gene TRBJ2-5; TRBD2 agrees at 13 bases. This CDR3 contains 15 residues. Germline V CDR1 and CDR2: SGHTA, FQGTGA. The junction had 5 bases not matched to a gene; V was cut back by 5 bases and J by 5 bases. CDR3: CASSPTSGRLETQYF. Written as DNA, the CDR3 is TGTGCCAGCAGCCCGACTAGCGGGAGGTTGGAGACCCAGTACTTC.

This sequence joins TRBV5-1 and TRBJ1-1, with TRBD1 as a possible D gene (6 bases). This CDR3 is built from 15 residues. Germline V CDR1 and CDR2: SGHRS, YFSETQ. V lost 2 bases, J lost 1 base, and 12 bases lay in between. DNA of the CDR3: TGCGCCAGCAGCTTCTCCGGGACAACGAACACTGAAGCTTTCTTT. Protein: CASSFSGTTNTEAFF.

A few counts support this clonotype. The rearrangement links TRBV6-1 to TRBJ1-4; D gene unclear. V lost 6 bases and J 0 bases, leaving 17 bases between the germline ends. Germline assignment: CDR1 MNHNS and CDR2 SASEGT. There are 17 residues in the CDR3. The CDR3 here is CASRRQGSSATNEKLFF. As DNA, the CDR3 is TGTGCCAGCAGGCGACAAGGGTCGAGTGCAACTAATGAAAAACTGTTTTTT.

The genes are TRBV12-3 or TRBV12-4 and TRBJ1-1; D gene unclear. This CDR3 contains 14 residues. With 3 bases removed from V and 5 bases from J, the gap between germline ends came to 13 bases. The CDR3 sequence is CASSLSLGRTEAFF. In nucleotides, the CDR3 is TGTGCCAGCAGTTTGTCCTTGGGGAGGACTGAAGCTTTCTTT.

The chain carries TRBV7-9 and TRBJ1-4; D is ambiguous. The germline CDR1 and CDR2 sequences are SEHNR and FQNEAQ (reference sequence). CDR3 length equals 15 residues. V was pared by 5 bases and J by 0 bases, with 10 bases between. CDR3 protein: CASSTGGATNEKLFF. Here the CDR3 DNA reads TGTGCCAGCAGCACTGGTGGGGCAACTAATGAAAAACTGTTTTTT.

This clonotype has a count of ten or more. The rearrangement links TRBV18 to TRBJ1-2; D ambiguous. V shed 5 bases and J shed 4 bases, with 8 bases lying between them. CDR1 KGHSH and CDR2 LQKENI come from the germline V gene. The CDR3 has 12 amino acids. The CDR3 bases are TGTGCCAGCTCAACAGCTACCTATGGCTACACCTTC. It translates to CASSTATYGYTF.

Only a few counts were recorded for this clonotype. The rearrangement links TRBV29-1 to TRBJ2-3; 13 nucleotides align to TRBD2. The CDR3 is 16 residues long. Germline lookup yields CDR1 SQVTM and CDR2 ANQGSEA. The ends lost 5 bases at V and 0 bases at J; junction bases unmatched: 5. The CDR3 bases are TGCAGCGTTTCACGACTAGCGGGGGGTAGCACAGATACGCAGTATTTT. Amino acid sequence: CSVSRLAGGSTDTQYF.

As DNA, the CDR3 is TGTGCCAGCAGTTCCTCCAGGGGTTCTAATTCACCCCTCCACTTT. Encoded protein: CASSSSRGSNSPLHF. The rearrangement uses TRBV28 and TRBJ1-6; D possibly corresponds to TRBD1 (6 bases). Per germline, CDR1 MDHEN and CDR2 SYDVKM. V was cut by 4 bases and J by 6 bases, with 13 bases left in between. This CDR3 has 15 residues.

The table lists this clonotype with many counts. V and J are TRBV9 and TRBJ2-7; 7 bases align to TRBD2. The CDR3 loop spans 13 amino acids. J gave up 5 bases and V 4 bases, and 6 bases lay outside the gene matches. Germline assignment: CDR1 SGDLS and CDR2 YYNGEE. CDR3 in amino acids: CASSPPGRNEQYF. In nucleotides, the CDR3 is TGTGCCAGCAGCCCCCCCGGGAGGAACGAGCAGTACTTC.

This clonotype was observed many times. The J gene is TRBJ2-7, the V gene TRBV5-5; D is perhaps TRBD1 or TRBD2 (5 bases each). This CDR3 spans 15 amino acids. Trimming stripped 3 bases from V and 3 bases from J, with 16 bases between. CDR1 is SGHKS and CDR2 is YYEKEE in the germline V gene (reference sequence). The CDR3 DNA follows: TGTGCCAGCAGCTACCGGGACGGTAATAACTACGAGCAGTACTTC. Residues: CASSYRDGNNYEQYF.

The rearrangement joins TRBV12-3 or TRBV12-4 to TRBJ1-4; D unclear. The CDR3 is made up of 14 amino acids. The V end lost 2 bases, the J end lost 7 bases, and 11 bases lay between the germline ends. This CDR3 reads CASSLKASGEKLFF. CDR3 DNA: TGTGCCAGCAGTTTAAAGGCTTCTGGTGAAAAACTGTTTTTT.